A single sample is the source of the 14 T cell receptor beta chains below, sequenced in a study of shared clonotypes between healthy human individuals. Sequenced by immunoSEQ multiplex PCR; TCRdb stores in-frame clones only, minus some. In the table there are around 640,000 clones, 95% to 97% of which are singletons. Naive CD8 cells, CD45RO-negative and positively selected for CCR7, excluded terminally differentiated effector memory CD45RA+ cells. The sequenced sample was naive CD8+ T cells sorted from blood. The receptors derive from a woman aged 25 to 39 in good health.

The CDR3 DNA sequence: TGTGCCAGCAGCTTACGGTCGGCGAGCACAGATACGCAGTATTTT. This encodes CASSLRSASTDTQYF. The chain joins TRBV5-6 to TRBJ2-3; D is undetermined. Trimming cost V 2 bases and J 0 bases, with 10 bases left between them. The CDR3 runs to 15 residues. Looked up from germline, CDR1 is SGHDT and CDR2 is YYEEEE.

This clone appeared a single time. This chain links TRBV6-6 with TRBJ2-1; 9 bases line up with TRBD1. The CDR3 has 15 residues. CDR1 and CDR2 (germline): MNHNY, SVGAGI (reference sequence). The V and J ends lost 5 bases and 7 bases, in that order; junction bases with no gene match: 9. CDR3 nucleotide sequence: TGTGCCAGCAGTCAGACAGGGGGTCGGATGAATGAGCAGTTCTTC. Amino acids: CASSQTGGRMNEQFF.

This CDR3 is CASSESASDSYNEQFF. CDR3 nucleotide sequence: TGCGCCAGCAGTGAGTCGGCTAGCGACTCCTACAATGAGCAGTTCTTC. The V gene is TRBV10-1, the J gene TRBJ2-1; D is perhaps TRBD2 (6 bases). Trimming left V 0 bases short and J 0 bases short, with 9 bases between. Germline CDR1 is WNHNN and CDR2 is SYGVQD (reference sequence). This CDR3 has 16 residues.

V is TRBV9 and J is TRBJ2-7, with D tentatively TRBD1 (5 bases). CDR1 is SGDLS and CDR2 is YYNGEE in the germline V gene. The CDR3 spans 15 residues. V lost 0 bases, J lost 5 bases, and 15 bases lay in between. The CDR3 spells CASSVDGAMRNEQYF. DNA for the CDR3: TGTGCCAGCAGCGTAGATGGGGCGATGAGAAACGAGCAGTACTTC.

The chain employs TRBV11-1 and TRBJ1-4; possibly TRBD1 for D (6 bases). Germline V lookup: CDR1 SGHAT, CDR2 FQDESV (reference sequence). CDR3 size: 14 residues. V lost 7 bases and J lost 7, with 16 bases in between. The CDR3 nucleotides read TGTGCCAGCACGCCTTCGAACAGGGCTGAAAAACTGTTTTTT. Translating it yields CASTPSNRAEKLFF.

The chain joins TRBV27 to TRBJ2-7; 7 bases match TRBD2. CDR3 length equals 14 residues. Germline CDR1 MNHEY, CDR2 SMNVEV (reference sequence). J gave up 5 bases and V 6 bases, and 10 bases lay outside the gene matches. The CDR3 nucleotides read TGTGCCAGCAGCCCCGGGGAGGGTTATAACGAGCAGTACTTC. It codes for CASSPGEGYNEQYF.

Note on this clone: This same CDR3 is encoded by further DNA sequences in the sample. The rearrangement uses TRBV28 and TRBJ2-7, with 10 bases aligning to TRBD2. J gave up 4 bases and V 2 bases, and 2 bases lay outside the gene matches. The CDR3 has 14 amino acids. CDR1 is MDHEN and CDR2 is SYDVKM in the germline V gene. The CDR3 nucleotides read TGTGCCAGCAGTTTACTAGCGGGAGAGTACGAGCAGTACTTC. Protein sequence: CASSLLAGEYEQYF.

J is TRBJ2-2 and V is TRBV19, with TRBD1 matching over 8 bases. Germline loops: CDR1 LNHDA, CDR2 SQIVND (reference sequence). This CDR3 is built from 14 residues. J lost 4 bases, V lost 6 bases, and 4 bases had no gene match. CDR3 protein: CASRDRASTGELFF. CDR3 nucleotide sequence: TGTGCCAGTAGGGACAGGGCGTCCACCGGGGAGCTGTTTTTT.

Of note for this clone: Other nucleotide sequences in the sample specify the same CDR3. The V and J genes are TRBV27 and TRBJ2-7, with D uncertain. V gave up 3 bases and J gave up 0 bases, with 9 bases separating them. The CDR3 runs 14 residues. Germline lookup yields CDR1 MNHEY and CDR2 SMNVEV (reference sequence). CDR3 sequence: CASSFGTNSYEQYF. The CDR3 nucleotides read TGTGCCAGCAGTTTTGGAACTAACTCCTACGAGCAGTACTTC.

CDR3 DNA: TGCGCCAGCAGCTTGGGCCAGGGGGCGAAGTACAATGAGCAGTTCTTC. Protein: CASSLGQGAKYNEQFF. The V and J genes are TRBV5-1 and TRBJ2-1; TRBD1 agrees at 8 bases. CDR1 SGHRS and CDR2 YFSETQ come from the germline V gene. V lost 0 bases and J lost 4; bases outside the gene matches: 6. The CDR3 extends over 16 amino acids.

This chain connects TRBV20-1 to TRBJ2-5; D unclear. CDR1 is DFQATT and CDR2 is SNEGSKA in the germline V gene (reference sequence). Trimming stripped 4 bases from V and 3 bases from J, with 3 bases between. The CDR3 has 10 amino acids. The CDR3, as DNA: TGCAGTGCTAAGAAAGAGACCCAGTACTTC. This gives the protein CSAKKETQYF.

The chain recombines TRBV28 with TRBJ1-2; the D gene is possibly TRBD1 (6 bases). Trimming took 3 bases from V and 3 from J, leaving 14 bases between them. Germline values: CDR1 MDHEN, CDR2 SYDVKM. The length of the CDR3 is 15 residues. The CDR3 nucleotides read TGTGCCAGCAGTTTGCCCCCCTCAGGGGACTATGGCTACACCTTC. As protein: CASSLPPSGDYGYTF.

Only a few counts were recorded for this clone. Different DNA sequences within this sample yield the same CDR3. The J gene is TRBJ2-5, the V gene TRBV5-4; no reliable D call. Germline V gene lookup returns CDR1 SGHNT and CDR2 YYREEE (reference sequence). Trimming pared 0 bases from V and 2 bases from J, leaving 5 bases between. This CDR3 is built from 13 residues. CDR3 loop: CASSLEAQETQYF. CDR3 nucleotide sequence: TGTGCCAGCAGCTTGGAGGCACAAGAGACCCAGTACTTC. The full variable domain, with the rest looked up from reference TRBV5-4 and TRBJ2-5, is ETGVTQSPTHLIKTRGQQVTLRCSSQSGHNTVSWYQQALGQGPQFIFQYYREEENGRGNFPPRFSGLQFPNYSSELNVNALELDDSALYLCASSLEAQETQYFGPGTRLLVL.

The chain carries TRBV7-9 and TRBJ1-4; no clear D. V was trimmed by 5 bases and J by 0 bases, leaving 10 bases between them. The CDR3 has 15 amino acids. Germline-derived CDR1 and CDR2 are SEHNR and FQNEAQ (reference sequence). CDR3 nucleotide sequence: TGTGCCAGCAGCGTAGGCGTTGCAACTAATGAAAAACTGTTTTTT. Translation: CASSVGVATNEKLFF.